The present TCR beta chain was sequenced within a study of CD8+CD57+ T cells in acquired aplastic anemia. Looking at the study overall: Mean yield of DNA from sorted CD4+ and CD8+ cells was about 3.2 ug. Healthy donor CD4+ cell samples had a mean of roughly 10 million reads. Findings and caveats of the study: Any difference that existed in CD8+ Simpson's diversity between patients and controls was not significant.

Turning to this clonotype: Its antigen is undetermined.

TCR beta VDJ and CDR3 profiling used genomic DNA as template. TCRdb independently ran MiXCR on the reads; one entry per CDR3 protein. The table records some 190,000 distinct CDR3 sequences, about 53% of them present only once. The germline gives CDR1 MNHNS, CDR2 SASEGT. The CDR3 spans 14 residues. Trimming removed 6 bases at V and 6 bases at J, with 14 bases between. The sequenced sample was sorted CD4+, CD8+, or CD8+CD57+ T cells (not recorded which) from PBMCs. This sequence was found in a human donor in good health, serving as a control. V is TRBV6-1 and J is TRBJ2-2, with a weak D call TRBD1 (5 bases). CDR3 sequence: CASSYDGQAGELFF. CDR3 sequence (DNA): TGTGCCAGCAGCTACGATGGACAAGCCGGGGAGCTGTTTTTT.